Listed here are 25 T cell receptor beta chains from one sample, sequenced in a study of blood T cells in healthy people across ages (dated by TCRdb to about 2015). Receptor libraries were prepared by 5' RACE. The listed sequencing device is Illumina HiSeq 2500. The second PCR ran for about 6 to 12 cycles and used a J-beta primer mix along with a sample-barcoded 5' primer. TCRdb's own reprocessing of the public reads used fastp at Q25 and MiXCR and kept productive beta chains. Each record represents a unique CDR3 protein, reported with the most common genes and DNA among its rows. Within this sample are about 1.5 million distinct CDR3 sequences, with 42% of them counted one time only. Together, the top ten hold 7% to 9.5% of the sample. Sequences were obtained from blood. The receptor set was obtained from a woman in her late teens or twenties in good health.

This clonotype was observed a few times. The rearrangement links TRBV28 to TRBJ2-6, with unresolved D. V was cut by 7 bases and J by 4 bases, with 14 bases left in between. Germline lookup yields CDR1 MDHEN and CDR2 SYDVKM. The CDR3 runs 15 residues. CDR3 loop: CASTRAPSGANVLTF. The CDR3 coding sequence is TGTGCCAGCACCCGGGCCCCCTCGGGGGCCAACGTCCTGACTTTC.

The V and J genes are TRBV7-2 and TRBJ2-1; D possibly matches TRBD1 or TRBD2 (5 bases each). The V end was cut by 4 bases, the J end by 10 bases, with 11 bases between. There are 12 residues in the CDR3. Germline values: CDR1 SGHTA, CDR2 FQGNSA. CDR3 in DNA: TGTGCCAGCAGCTCCGACTGGGGGGAGCAGTTCTTC. Translation: CASSSDWGEQFF. The variable domain in full, with the rest retrieved from reference TRBV7-2 and TRBJ2-1, is GAGVSQSPSNKVTEKGKDVELRCDPISGHTALYWYRQSLGQGLEFLIYFQGNSAPDKSGLPSDRFSAERTGGSVSTLTIQRTQQEDSAVYLCASSSDWGEQFFGPGTRLTVL.

This clonotype was seen just once. The chain recombines TRBV28 with TRBJ2-5, with 8 bases identical to TRBD1. Per the germline V gene, CDR1 is MDHEN and CDR2 is SYDVKM. The CDR3 has 14 residues. Trimming at V came to 8 bases and at J to 4 bases, leaving 9 bases not matched to a gene. CDR3 in amino acids: CASLTTGGRETQYF. The CDR3 region has the DNA TGTGCCAGCCTAACCACAGGGGGAAGAGAGACCCAGTACTTC. Looking up the rest from reference TRBV28 and TRBJ2-5 gives the full variable domain: DVKVTQSSRYLVKRTGEKVFLECVQDMDHENMFWYRQDPGLGLRLIYFSYDVKMKEKGDIPEGYSVSREKKERFSLILESASTNQTSMYLCASLTTGGRETQYFGPGTRLLVL.

The chain has TRBV3-1 and TRBJ2-3; 13 nucleotides align to TRBD2. J gave up 6 bases and V 6 bases, and 15 bases lay outside the gene matches. Germline CDR1 LGHDT, CDR2 YNNKEL (reference sequence). This CDR3 has 18 amino acids. The CDR3 nucleotides are TGTGCCAGCAGTCCTATACTAGCGGGGGGGGCCTCGGAGGATACGCAGTATTTT. Amino acid sequence: CASSPILAGGASEDTQYF.

This chain uses TRBV2 with TRBJ2-7; D perhaps matches TRBD2 (6 bases). The last part of the DNA fits TRBJ2-5 better; the J call may be wrong. CDR3 length: 14 amino acids. Germline V gene lookup returns CDR1 SNHLY and CDR2 FYNNEI. CDR3: CASSVETSVETQYF. As DNA, the CDR3 is TGTGCCAGCAGTGTAGAGACTAGTGTCGAGACCCAGTACTTC.

The chain carries TRBV12-3 or TRBV12-4 and TRBJ2-5; D remains unclear. The CDR3 length is 14 residues. Trimming stripped 8 bases from V and 2 bases from J, with 15 bases between. The CDR3 nucleotides are TGTGCCAGCCGCTACTCAGGAAAGCAAGAGACCCAGTACTTC. This encodes CASRYSGKQETQYF.

This clonotype came up a few times. The chain joins TRBV12-3 or TRBV12-4 to TRBJ1-2; D ambiguous. The CDR3 spans 15 residues. Trimming took off 2 bases at V and 0 bases at J, with 10 bases between the two ends. CDR3 in amino acids: CASSLMGTSNYGYTF. The CDR3 DNA reads TGTGCCAGCAGTTTAATGGGAACCTCTAACTATGGCTACACCTTC.

The chain combines TRBV18 with TRBJ2-4; D possibly corresponds to TRBD2 (7 bases). Germline V CDR1 and CDR2: KGHSH, LQKENI. The CDR3 runs to 16 residues. V lost 3 bases and J 0 bases, leaving 12 bases between the germline ends. CDR3 region: CASSPGLGGAKNIQYF. CDR3 nucleotide sequence: TGTGCCAGCTCACCCGGACTAGGGGGAGCCAAAAACATTCAGTACTTC.

This clonotype was counted only a few times. V usage is TRBV12-3 or TRBV12-4 and J usage is TRBJ1-4; D might be TRBD1 (5 bases). The CDR3 contains 14 residues. Between the trimmed V and J ends, which lost 7 bases and 8 bases, there was a span of 17 bases. DNA of the CDR3: TGTGCCAGCACCTTGAACGGGGCCGCCGAAAAACTGTTTTTT. It specifies CASTLNGAAEKLFF.

The chain uses TRBV6-6 and TRBJ1-1, with D possibly TRBD1 on 5 matching bases. Trimming stripped 7 bases from V and 9 bases from J, with 15 bases between. Germline CDR1 reads MNHNY; CDR2 reads SVGAGI (reference sequence). The CDR3 extends over 12 amino acids. The CDR3 sequence: CASNEGFGKAFF. CDR3 DNA sequence: TGTGCCAGCAACGAGGGGTTTGGAAAAGCTTTCTTT.

This clonotype occurred a few times. The chain couples TRBV6-6 to TRBJ1-1, with a weak D call TRBD1 (5 bases). Germline assignment: CDR1 MNHNY and CDR2 SVGAGI (reference sequence). Trimming removed 3 bases from V and 5 bases from J, with 13 bases in between. This CDR3 contains 14 residues. CDR3 sequence reads: CASSYGQGWTEAFF. The DNA of the CDR3 is TGTGCCAGCAGTTATGGGCAGGGCTGGACTGAAGCTTTCTTT.

This clonotype has only a few counts. The chain joins TRBV30 to TRBJ2-1, with TRBD2 identical over 9 bases. This CDR3 is 11 amino acids long. Germline V gene sequence: CDR1 GTSNPN, CDR2 SVGIG (reference sequence). The CDR3 protein is CGRGLAGEQFF. DNA for the CDR3: TGTGGAAGGGGACTAGCCGGCGAGCAGTTCTTC. The variable domain in full, completed from reference TRBV30 and TRBJ2-1, reads SQTIHQWPATLVQPVGSPLSLECTVEGTSNPNLYWYRQAAGRGLQLLFYSVGIGQISSEVPQNLSASRPQDRQFILSSKKLLLSDSGFYLCGRGLAGEQFFGPGTRLTVL.

This clonotype was recorded once. One end of the junction does not line up with germline, which may come from a read error. V and J are TRBV4-1 and TRBJ1-2; 8 nucleotides match TRBD1. The CDR3 length is 14 residues. Germline lookup yields CDR1 MGHRA and CDR2 YSYEKL. The CDR3 sequence is CASSQPGQGLSHTF. CDR3 in DNA: TGCGCCAGCAGCCAACCTGGACAGGGTTTGAGTCACACTTTC.

The chain couples TRBV20-1 to TRBJ2-7; the D gene could be TRBD1 or TRBD2 (6 bases each). Per germline, CDR1 DFQATT and CDR2 SNEGSKA (reference sequence). This CDR3 region has 14 residues. CDR3 nucleotide sequence: TGCAACCCTGGGGGGCTCCAAAGCTCCTACGAGCAGTACTTC. As protein: CNPGGLQSSYEQYF.

This clonotype was counted a few times. One junction end does not reproduce the germline sequence, and a read error may be involved. The chain recombines TRBV7-2 with TRBJ2-4; 11 nucleotides align to TRBD2. The J call is uncertain, as TRBJ2-7 better fits the DNA end. Germline V CDR1 and CDR2: SGHTA, FQGNSA. The CDR3 covers 15 residues. The CDR3 loop reads CASSLAGGHLIEQYF. CDR3 bases: TGTGCCAGCAGCCTAGCGGGGGGACACCTTATCGAGCAGTACTTC.

The V call is TRBV6-6, the J call TRBJ2-1, with a possible D match to TRBD2 (6 bases). CDR1 and CDR2 from the germline V gene are MNHNY and SVGAGI (reference sequence). This CDR3 has 13 residues. Trimming shortened V by 5 bases and J by 7 bases, and 12 bases separated the two germline ends. CDR3 amino acids: CASSRRGMNEQFF. CDR3 nucleotide sequence: TGTGCCAGCAGTCGACGGGGGATGAATGAGCAGTTCTTC.

The chain has TRBV7-2 and TRBJ1-5, with a possible D match to TRBD1 (5 bases). Trimming pared 1 base from V and 3 bases from J, leaving 10 bases between. This CDR3 has 15 residues. Germline CDR1 is SGHTA and CDR2 is FQGNSA. This chain's CDR3 is CASSLEGRLNQPQHF. The CDR3, as DNA: TGTGCCAGCAGCTTAGAGGGGAGGCTCAATCAGCCCCAGCATTTT.

This clonotype has a handful of counts. This chain connects TRBV4-1 to TRBJ2-2; no reliable D call. The CDR3 contains 15 residues. V lost 3 bases, J lost 3 bases, and 11 bases lay in between. From germline, CDR1 is MGHRA and CDR2 YSYEKL. CDR3 in amino acids: CASSHSFPDTGELFF. The CDR3 DNA reads as TGCGCCAGCAGCCACTCATTCCCCGACACCGGGGAGCTGTTTTTT.

V usage is TRBV9 and J usage is TRBJ2-7; D gene uncertain. Germline CDR1 reads SGDLS; CDR2 reads YYNGEE. CDR3 length: 15 residues. V lost 1 base and J 2 bases, leaving 13 bases between the germline ends. Here the CDR3 DNA reads TGTGCCAGCAGCGTATCAACATCGCCCACCTACGAGCAGTACTTC. Translation gives CASSVSTSPTYEQYF.

The J gene is TRBJ1-1, the V gene TRBV12-3 or TRBV12-4; TRBD1 matches at 11 bases. Trimming took 6 bases from V and 8 from J; bases not matched to a gene: 5. The length of the CDR3 is 13 residues. Written as DNA, the CDR3 is TGTGCCAGCAGGGACAGGGGGCTTGAGGAAGCTTTCTTT. It is translated as CASRDRGLEEAFF.

The chain links TRBV9 to TRBJ1-2; no clear D gene. This CDR3 has 10 residues. CDR1 is SGDLS, CDR2 YYNGEE, per germline. Trimming stripped 3 bases from V and 10 bases from J, with 7 bases between. CDR3 coding DNA: TGTGCCAGCAGCGGATTGGTCTACACCTTC. Translation gives CASSGLVYTF.

This chain uses TRBV12-3 or TRBV12-4 with TRBJ2-7; D ambiguous. The CDR3 covers 14 residues. Trimming stripped 3 bases from V and 0 bases from J, with 9 bases between. CDR3 bases: TGTGCCAGCAGTTTCGGCCGACGCTCCTACGAGCAGTACTTC. Protein: CASSFGRRSYEQYF.

This clonotype was picked up a small number of times. The chain carries TRBV7-2 and TRBJ2-1; perhaps D is TRBD1 or TRBD2 (6 bases each). V lost 2 bases, J lost 4 bases, and 18 bases lay in between. The length of the CDR3 is 17 residues. The germline V gene encodes CDR1 SGHTA and CDR2 FQGNSA. The CDR3 nucleotides read TGTGCCAGCAGCTTATTGTCGGGGGCCCTAACGTACAATGAGCAGTTCTTC. Protein product: CASSLLSGALTYNEQFF.

The rearrangement uses TRBV7-8 and TRBJ2-7; D is unclear. The germline V gene has CDR1 SGHVS and CDR2 FQNEAQ. Trimming cost V 4 bases and J 7 bases, with 20 bases left between them. CDR3 length: 15 amino acids. In nucleotides, the CDR3 is TGTGCCAGCAGCTCTCCGCCTCCAACTAATGGGGAGCAGTACTTC. It is translated as CASSSPPPTNGEQYF. Complete variable domain (other parts from reference TRBV7-8 and TRBJ2-7): GAGVSQSPRYKVAKRGQDVALRCDPISGHVSLFWYQQALGQGPEFLTYFQNEAQLDKSGLPSDRFFAERPEGSVSTLKIQRTQQEDSAVYLCASSSPPPTNGEQYFGPGTRLTVT.

The chain recombines TRBV20-1 with TRBJ2-7; D is unclear. The CDR3 runs 11 residues. Per germline, CDR1 DFQATT and CDR2 SNEGSKA (reference sequence). Trimming removed 4 bases from V and 4 bases from J, with 8 bases in between. The CDR3 nucleotides are TGCAGTGCTACCCGCTTATACGAGCAGTACTTC. Encoded protein: CSATRLYEQYF.